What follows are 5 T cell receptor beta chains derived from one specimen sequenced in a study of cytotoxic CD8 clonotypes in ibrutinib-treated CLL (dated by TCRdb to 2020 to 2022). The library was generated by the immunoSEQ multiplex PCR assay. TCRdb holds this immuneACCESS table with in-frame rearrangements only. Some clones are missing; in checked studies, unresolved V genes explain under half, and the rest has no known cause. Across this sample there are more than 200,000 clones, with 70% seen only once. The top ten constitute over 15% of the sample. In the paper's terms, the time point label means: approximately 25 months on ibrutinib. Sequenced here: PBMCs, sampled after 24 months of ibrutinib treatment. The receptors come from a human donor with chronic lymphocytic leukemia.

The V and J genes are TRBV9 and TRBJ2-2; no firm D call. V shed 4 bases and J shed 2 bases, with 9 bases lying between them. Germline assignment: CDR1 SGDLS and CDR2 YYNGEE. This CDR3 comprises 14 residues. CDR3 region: CASSLDGNTGELFF. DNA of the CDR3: TGTGCCAGCAGCCTTGACGGCAACACCGGGGAGCTGTTTTTT.

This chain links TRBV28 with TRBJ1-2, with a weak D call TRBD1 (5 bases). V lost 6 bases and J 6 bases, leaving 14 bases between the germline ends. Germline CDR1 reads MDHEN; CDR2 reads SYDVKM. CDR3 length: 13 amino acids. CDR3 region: CASRERGADGYTF. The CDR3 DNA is TGTGCCAGCAGGGAAAGAGGGGCGGATGGCTACACCTTC.

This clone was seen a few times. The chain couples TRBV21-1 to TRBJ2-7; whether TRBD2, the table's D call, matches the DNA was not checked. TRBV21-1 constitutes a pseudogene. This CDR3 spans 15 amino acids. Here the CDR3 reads CASSSPSGRSYEQYF. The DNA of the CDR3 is TGTGCCAGCAGCAGCCCTAGCGGGAGGTCCTACGAGCAGTACTTC.

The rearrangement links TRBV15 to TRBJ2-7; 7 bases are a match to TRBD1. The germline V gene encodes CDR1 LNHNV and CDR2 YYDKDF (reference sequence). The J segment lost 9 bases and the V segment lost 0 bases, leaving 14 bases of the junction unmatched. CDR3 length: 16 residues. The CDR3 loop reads CATSRDTLGQPIGQYF. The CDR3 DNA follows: TGTGCCACCAGCAGAGATACCCTGGGACAGCCCATCGGGCAGTACTTC.

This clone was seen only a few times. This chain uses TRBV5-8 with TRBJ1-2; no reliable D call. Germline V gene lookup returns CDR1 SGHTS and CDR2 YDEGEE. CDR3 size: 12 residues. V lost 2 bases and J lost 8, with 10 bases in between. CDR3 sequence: CASSFMKGGYTF. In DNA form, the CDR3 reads TGTGCCAGCAGCTTTATGAAGGGCGGCTACACCTTC.